The 7 T cell receptor beta chains listed next were all sequenced from one sample in a study of T cells in Graves' hyperthyroidism and ophthalmopathy. Amplification of TCR beta CDR3 regions was performed using RNA transcripts as template. First-round RT-PCR targeting the TCR CDR3 was performed with the HTBI primer set. One entry per CDR3 protein, called by TCRdb with MiXCR from the multiplex PCR reads. The sample lists 450,000 to 700,000 distinct CDR3 sequences, about half occurring once. Sequenced material: peripheral blood or thyroid tissue (not recorded which). These TCRs come from an adult woman with Graves' disease, either hyperthyroidism or ophthalmopathy (not recorded which).

The rearrangement joins TRBV7-9 to TRBJ1-2; perhaps TRBD1 as D (6 bases). Germline V gene data show CDR1 as SEHNR and CDR2 as FQNEAQ (reference sequence). V shed 2 bases and J shed 1 base, with 23 bases lying between them. The CDR3 runs to 19 residues. The DNA for the CDR3 is TGTGCCAGCAGCTTATCTGCCAGCGTGCAGGACAGATTTAACTATGGCTACACCTTC. It encodes CASSLSASVQDRFNYGYTF.

This clonotype was observed at least ten times. The rearrangement links TRBV7-9 to TRBJ2-7, with D perhaps matching TRBD1 (6 bases). The V end was cut by 1 base, the J end by 2 bases, with 9 bases between. This CDR3 contains 14 residues. Per the germline V gene, CDR1 is SEHNR and CDR2 is FQNEAQ (reference sequence). The CDR3 DNA is TGTGCCAGCAGCTTAGGGCCAGGGGCCTACGAGCAGTACTTC. It translates to CASSLGPGAYEQYF. Looking up the rest from reference TRBV7-9 and TRBJ2-7 gives the full variable domain: DTGVSQNPRHKITKRGQNVTFRCDPISEHNRLYWYRQTLGQGPEFLTYFQNEAQLEKSRLLSDRFSAERPKGSFSTLEIQRTEQGDSAMYLCASSLGPGAYEQYFGPGTRLTVT.

This clonotype showed up many times. This sequence joins TRBV9 and TRBJ2-3; possible D gene TRBD1, 6 bases. V lost 0 bases to trimming and J lost 2 bases, with 13 bases between them. The CDR3 consists of 16 residues. Germline V gene sequence: CDR1 SGDLS, CDR2 YYNGEE. For the CDR3, the DNA is TGTGCCAGCAGCGTAGCATGGGGGACAACCACAGATACGCAGTATTTT. Encoded protein: CASSVAWGTTTDTQYF.

Concerning this clonotype: Just one base apart from a much larger clone, this may be a read error. The V call is TRBV5-1, the J call TRBJ2-2, with no clear D. CDR1 and CDR2 from the germline V gene are SGHRS and YFSETQ. The CDR3 is made up of 16 amino acids. The germline V and J ends were trimmed by 2 bases and 8 bases, with 19 bases remaining between them. The CDR3 sequence: CASSFEDTIGFGELFF. CDR3 bases: TGCGCCAGCAGCTTCGAGGATACCATCGGGTTTGGGGAGCTGTTTTTT.

The V gene is TRBV29-1, the J gene TRBJ1-1; 9 bases line up with TRBD1. Germline trimming cut 6 bases from V and 0 bases from J; bases unmatched to any gene: 14. Germline-derived CDR1 and CDR2 are SQVTM and ANQGSEA. The CDR3 covers 17 residues. For the CDR3, the DNA is TGCAGCGTCTACATCCTCCGGGACAGGGAGTTGAACACTGAAGCTTTCTTT. Protein product: CSVYILRDRELNTEAFF.

This chain uses TRBV10-3 with TRBJ2-5; no reliable D call. The CDR3 has 13 amino acids. V was trimmed by 2 bases and J by 2 bases, leaving 6 bases between them. The V gene's germline CDR1 is ENHRY and CDR2 SYGVKD. CDR3 loop: CAISEVTQETQYF. CDR3 DNA: TGTGCCATCAGTGAGGTTACGCAAGAGACCCAGTACTTC.

This clonotype appeared a single time. This may come from a read error, since a much larger clone is one base off. This rearrangement joins TRBV7-2 to TRBJ1-2; 7 bases align to TRBD1. The germline CDR1 and CDR2 sequences are SGHTA and FQGNSA. There are 13 residues in the CDR3. The J segment lost 8 bases and the V segment lost 8 bases, leaving 11 bases of the junction unmatched. The CDR3 here is CASARGRKPGYTF. In DNA form, the CDR3 reads TGTGCCAGCGCCAGGGGGAGAAAGCCGGGCTACACCTTC.